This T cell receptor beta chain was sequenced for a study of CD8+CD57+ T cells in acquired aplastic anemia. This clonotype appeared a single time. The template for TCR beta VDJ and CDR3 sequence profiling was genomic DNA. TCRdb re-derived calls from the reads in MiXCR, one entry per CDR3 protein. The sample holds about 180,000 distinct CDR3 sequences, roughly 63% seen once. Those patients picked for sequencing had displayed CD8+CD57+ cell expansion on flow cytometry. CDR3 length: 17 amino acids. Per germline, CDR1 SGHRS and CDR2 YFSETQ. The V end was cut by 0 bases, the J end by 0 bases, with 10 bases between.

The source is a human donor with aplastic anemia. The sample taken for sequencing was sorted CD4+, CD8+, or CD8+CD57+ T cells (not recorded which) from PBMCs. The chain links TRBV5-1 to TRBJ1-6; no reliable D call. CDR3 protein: CASSLVAAGSYNSPLHF. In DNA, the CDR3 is TGCGCCAGCAGCTTGGTGGCGGCCGGCTCCTATAATTCACCCCTCCACTTT.